One T cell receptor beta chain is described in this entry. The V end lost 4 bases, the J end lost 4 bases, and 7 bases lay between the germline ends. CDR3 length: 12 amino acids. Germline CDR1 reads KGHDR; CDR2 reads SFDVKD. CD25-based Treg depletion was applied to purified naive CD4+ T cells. One entry per CDR3 protein results from TCRdb running MiXCR on the 5' RACE reads. Found here are about 40,000 distinct CDR3 sequences, under 20% of them singletons; the top ten hold roughly 2.8%. The specimen was naive CD4+ T cells sorted from a lymph node. Documented subset: naive CD4+ T cells, CD4+CD45RA+CD25-. The chain links TRBV24-1 to TRBJ2-7, with D perhaps being TRBD1 or TRBD2 (5 bases each). The receptor comes from a female donor with breast cancer. CDR3 sequence (DNA): TGTGCCACCAGTGAGGGGACGTACGAGCAGTACTTC. It yields the protein CATSEGTYEQYF.